The 2 T cell receptor beta chains listed next were all sequenced from one sample in a study of T cells in tumors after PD-1 blockade. Sequenced by immunoSEQ multiplex PCR; TCRdb stores in-frame clones only, minus some. This sample yields some 60,000 clones, of which over 75% are seen a single time; roughly 12% belongs to the top ten. The sample was PBMCs, taken before anti-PD-1 treatment. The receptors originated from a human donor with basal cell carcinoma.

This sequence joins TRBV21-1 and TRBJ1-6; the listed D gene, TRBD1, was not tested against the DNA. TRBV21-1 represents a pseudogene. This CDR3 has 16 amino acids. The CDR3: CASMRQGAYTNSPLHF. DNA of the CDR3: TGTGCCAGCATGCGACAGGGGGCTTACACTAATTCACCCCTCCACTTT.

The genes are TRBV19 and TRBJ1-2; D possibly corresponds to TRBD1 (6 bases). This CDR3 is 13 amino acids long. Germline V CDR1 and CDR2: LNHDA, SQIVND (reference sequence). Trimming took 5 bases from V and 4 from J, leaving 11 bases between them. CDR3 amino acids: CASSPRDTYGYTF. CDR3 bases: TGTGCCAGTAGTCCCCGGGACACCTATGGCTACACCTTC.